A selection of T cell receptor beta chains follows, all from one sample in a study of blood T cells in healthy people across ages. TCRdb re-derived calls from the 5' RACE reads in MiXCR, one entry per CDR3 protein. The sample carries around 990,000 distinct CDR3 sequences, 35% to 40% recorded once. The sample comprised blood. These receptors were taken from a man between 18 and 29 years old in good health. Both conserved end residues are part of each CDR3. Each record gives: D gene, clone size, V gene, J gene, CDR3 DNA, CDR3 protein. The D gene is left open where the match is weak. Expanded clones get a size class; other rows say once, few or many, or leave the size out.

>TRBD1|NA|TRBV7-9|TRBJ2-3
TGTGCCAGCACCAAATACAGGGGGCGGAACACAGATACGCAGTATTTT
CASTKYRGRNTDTQYF
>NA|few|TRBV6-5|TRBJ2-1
TGTGCCAGCAGTATCCGCGGGACACACCACAATGAGCAGTTCTTC
CASSIRGTHHNEQFF
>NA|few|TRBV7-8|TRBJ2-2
TGTGCCAGCAGCCCAGCCGGGACCCTAAGCATATACGAGCTGTTTTTT
CASSPAGTLSIYELFF
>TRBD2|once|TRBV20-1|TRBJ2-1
TGCAGTGTTAGCGGGGGGACCTACAATGAGCAGTTCTTC
CSVSGGTYNEQFF
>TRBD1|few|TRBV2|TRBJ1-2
TGTGCCAGCAGTGAATATGGGACAGCCAGTTACTATGGCTACACCTTC
CASSEYGTASYYGYTF
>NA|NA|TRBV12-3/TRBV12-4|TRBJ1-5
TGTGCCAGCAGTGACCAGAATCGGCCCCAGCATTTT
CASSDQNRPQHF
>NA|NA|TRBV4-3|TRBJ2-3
TGCGCCAGCAGCCATGGGGGGCAGACAGATACGCAGTATTTT
CASSHGGQTDTQYF
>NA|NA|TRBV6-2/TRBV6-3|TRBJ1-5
TGTGCCAGCAGTCCTAAATACAGATTCAATCAGCCCCAGCATTTT
CASSPKYRFNQPQHF
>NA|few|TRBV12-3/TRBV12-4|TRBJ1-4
TGTGCCAGCAGTCTGCAGTTAAATGAAAAACTGTTTTTT
CASSLQLNEKLFF
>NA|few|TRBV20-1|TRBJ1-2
TGCAGTGCGTTCCACAACCATGACTATGGCTACACCTTC
CSAFHNHDYGYTF
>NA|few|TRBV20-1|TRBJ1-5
TGCAGTGCTAGTCCCGGGGGGCGTCGGAGCAATCAGCCCCAGCATTTT
CSASPGGRRSNQPQHF
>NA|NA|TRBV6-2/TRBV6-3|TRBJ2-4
TGTGCCACCTCAAAGGGGACCGACCTTCTAGCCAAAAACATTCAGTACTTC
CATSKGTDLLAKNIQYF
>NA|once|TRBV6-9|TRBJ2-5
TGTGCCAGCAGTTATGTGTCCGGCCCATCAGAGACCCAGTACTTC
CASSYVSGPSETQYF
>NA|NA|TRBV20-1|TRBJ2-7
TGCAGTGCCCCCTATTACAATGAGCAGTACTTC
CSAPYYNEQYF
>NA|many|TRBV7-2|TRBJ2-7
TGTGCCAGCAGCCCTTCGTCCGCCTACGAGCAGTACTTC
CASSPSSAYEQYF
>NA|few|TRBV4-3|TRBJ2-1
TGCGCCAGCAGCCAAGAGGTCGGGCTAGGGATCTCCTACAATGAGCAGTTCTTC
CASSQEVGLGISYNEQFF
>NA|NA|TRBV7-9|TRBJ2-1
TGTGCCAGCAGGGGCTTTGGGAACAATGAGCAGTTCTTC
CASRGFGNNEQFF